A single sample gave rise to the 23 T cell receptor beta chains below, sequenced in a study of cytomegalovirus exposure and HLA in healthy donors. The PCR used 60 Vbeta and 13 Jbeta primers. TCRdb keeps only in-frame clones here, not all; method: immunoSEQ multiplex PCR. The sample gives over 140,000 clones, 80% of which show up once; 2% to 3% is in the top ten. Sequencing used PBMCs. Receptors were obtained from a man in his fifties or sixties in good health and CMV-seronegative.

DNA for the CDR3: TGTGCCAGCAGCTTAGAAGGGAGAAATCAGCCCCAGCATTTT. Its protein is CASSLEGRNQPQHF. The rearrangement links TRBV7-9 to TRBJ1-5; unclear D gene. V was pared by 1 base and J by 4 bases, with 8 bases between. Germline V gene data show CDR1 as SEHNR and CDR2 as FQNEAQ (reference sequence). The CDR3 loop spans 14 amino acids.

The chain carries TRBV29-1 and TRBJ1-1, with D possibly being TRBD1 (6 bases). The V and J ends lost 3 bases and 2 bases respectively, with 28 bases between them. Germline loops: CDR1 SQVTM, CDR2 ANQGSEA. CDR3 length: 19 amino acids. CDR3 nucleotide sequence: TGCAGCGTTGAGCTCCCCTTGAGACACATTGGGGGCACAAACACTGAAGCTTTCTTT. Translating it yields CSVELPLRHIGGTNTEAFF.

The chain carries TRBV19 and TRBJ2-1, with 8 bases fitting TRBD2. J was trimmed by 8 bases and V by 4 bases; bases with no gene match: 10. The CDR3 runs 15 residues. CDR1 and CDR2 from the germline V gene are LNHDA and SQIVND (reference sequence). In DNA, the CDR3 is TGTGCCAGTAGTAAAGCCGCGGGACTAGGACATGAGCAGTTCTTC. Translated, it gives CASSKAAGLGHEQFF.

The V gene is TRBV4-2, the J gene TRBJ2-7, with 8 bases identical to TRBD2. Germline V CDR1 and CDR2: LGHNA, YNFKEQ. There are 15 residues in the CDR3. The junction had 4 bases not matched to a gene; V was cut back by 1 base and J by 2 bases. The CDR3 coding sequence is TGTGCCAGCAGCCAAGGTCGGGGGGGCCCCTACGAGCAGTACTTC. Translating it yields CASSQGRGGPYEQYF.

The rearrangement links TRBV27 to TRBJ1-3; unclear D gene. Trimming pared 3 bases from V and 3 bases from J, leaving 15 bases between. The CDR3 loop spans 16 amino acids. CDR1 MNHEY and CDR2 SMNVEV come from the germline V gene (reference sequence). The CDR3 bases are TGTGCCAGCAGTTTCTCGAGCACCGAGGGTGGAAACACCATATATTTT. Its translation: CASSFSSTEGGNTIYF.

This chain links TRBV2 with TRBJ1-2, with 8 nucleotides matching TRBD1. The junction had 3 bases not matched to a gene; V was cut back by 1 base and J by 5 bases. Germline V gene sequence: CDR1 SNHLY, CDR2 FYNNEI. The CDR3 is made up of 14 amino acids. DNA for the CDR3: TGTGCCAGCAGTGAAGATCAGGGGGCGTATGGCTACACCTTC. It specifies CASSEDQGAYGYTF.

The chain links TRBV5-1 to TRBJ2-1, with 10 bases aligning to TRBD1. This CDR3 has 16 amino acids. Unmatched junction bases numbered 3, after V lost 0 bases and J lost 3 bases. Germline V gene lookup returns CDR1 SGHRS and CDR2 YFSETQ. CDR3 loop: CASSLGGTGDYNEQFF. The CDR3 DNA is TGCGCCAGCAGCTTGGGCGGGACAGGGGACTACAATGAGCAGTTCTTC.

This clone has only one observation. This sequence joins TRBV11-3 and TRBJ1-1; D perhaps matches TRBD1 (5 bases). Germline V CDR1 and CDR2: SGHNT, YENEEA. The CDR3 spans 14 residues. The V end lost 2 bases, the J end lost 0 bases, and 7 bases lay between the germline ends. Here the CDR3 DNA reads TGTGCCAGCAGCTTAAGGGGTATGAACACTGAAGCTTTCTTT. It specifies CASSLRGMNTEAFF.

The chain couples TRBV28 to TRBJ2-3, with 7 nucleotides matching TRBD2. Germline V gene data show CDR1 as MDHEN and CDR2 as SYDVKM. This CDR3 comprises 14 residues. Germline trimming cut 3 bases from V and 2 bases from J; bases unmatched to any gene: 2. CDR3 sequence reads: CASSFGGTTDTQYF. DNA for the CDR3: TGTGCCAGCAGTTTCGGGGGGACCACAGATACGCAGTATTTT.

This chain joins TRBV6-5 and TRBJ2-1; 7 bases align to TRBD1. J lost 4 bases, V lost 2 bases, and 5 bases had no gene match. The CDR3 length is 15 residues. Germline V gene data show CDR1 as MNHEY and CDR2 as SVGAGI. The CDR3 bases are TGTGCCAGCAGTTACGGGACAGAACTTTACAATGAGCAGTTCTTC. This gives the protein CASSYGTELYNEQFF.

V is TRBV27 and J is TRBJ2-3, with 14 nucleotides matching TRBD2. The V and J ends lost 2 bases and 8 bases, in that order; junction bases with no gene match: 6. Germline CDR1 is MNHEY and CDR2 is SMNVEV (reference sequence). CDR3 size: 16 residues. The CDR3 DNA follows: TGTGCCAGCAGTTTAGAGACTAGCGGGAGGGCCGGTACGCAGTATTTT. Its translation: CASSLETSGRAGTQYF.

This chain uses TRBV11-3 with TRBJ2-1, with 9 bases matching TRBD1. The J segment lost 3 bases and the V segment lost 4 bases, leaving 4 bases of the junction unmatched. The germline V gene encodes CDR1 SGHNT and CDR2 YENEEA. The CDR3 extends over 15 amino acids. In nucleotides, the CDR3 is TGTGCCAGCAGCTCCCGGGACAGGGTCTACAATGAGCAGTTCTTC. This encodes CASSSRDRVYNEQFF.

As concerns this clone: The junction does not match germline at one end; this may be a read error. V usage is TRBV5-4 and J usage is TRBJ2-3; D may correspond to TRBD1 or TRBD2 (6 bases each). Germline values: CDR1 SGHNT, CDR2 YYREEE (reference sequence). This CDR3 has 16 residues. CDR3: CAGSLGGSTSTDTQYF. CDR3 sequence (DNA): TGTGCCGGCAGCTTGGGGGGCAGCACTAGCACAGATACGCAGTATTTT.

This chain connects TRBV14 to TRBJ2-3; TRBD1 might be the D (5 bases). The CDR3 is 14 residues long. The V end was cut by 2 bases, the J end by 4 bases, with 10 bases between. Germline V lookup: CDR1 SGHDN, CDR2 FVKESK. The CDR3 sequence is CASSQFWTSDTQYF. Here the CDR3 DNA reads TGTGCCAGCAGCCAATTTTGGACATCAGATACGCAGTATTTT.

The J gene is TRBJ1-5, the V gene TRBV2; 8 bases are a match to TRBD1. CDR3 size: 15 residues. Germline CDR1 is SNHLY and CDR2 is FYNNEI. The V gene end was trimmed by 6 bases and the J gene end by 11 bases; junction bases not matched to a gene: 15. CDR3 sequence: CASSLAGTGGQSQHF. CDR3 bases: TGTGCCAGCAGCCTTGCCGGGACAGGAGGGCAGTCCCAGCATTTT.

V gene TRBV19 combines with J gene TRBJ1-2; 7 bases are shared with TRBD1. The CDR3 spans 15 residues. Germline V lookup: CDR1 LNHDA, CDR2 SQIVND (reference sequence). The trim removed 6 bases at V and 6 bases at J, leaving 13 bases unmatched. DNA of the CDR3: TGTGCCAGTAGCCCTTTACAGGGGAATGAGAATGGCTACACCTTC. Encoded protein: CASSPLQGNENGYTF.

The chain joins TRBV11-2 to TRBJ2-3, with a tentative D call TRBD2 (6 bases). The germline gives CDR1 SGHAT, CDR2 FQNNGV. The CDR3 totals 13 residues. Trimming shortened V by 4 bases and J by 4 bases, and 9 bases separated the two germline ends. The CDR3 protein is CASSSPGADTQYF. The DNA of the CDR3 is TGTGCCAGCAGCTCGCCGGGGGCAGATACGCAGTATTTT.

The DNA of the CDR3 is TGTGCCAGCAGTGACAGGCAACGTTCGATTTACAATGAGCAGTTCTTC. Protein product: CASSDRQRSIYNEQFF. The genes are TRBV25-1 and TRBJ2-1, with D unclear. Trimming took 3 bases from V and 4 from J, leaving 16 bases between them. This CDR3 has 16 residues. The germline V gene has CDR1 MGHDK and CDR2 SYGVNS. The variable domain in full, with the rest retrieved from reference TRBV25-1 and TRBJ2-1, is EADIYQTPRYLVIGTGKKITLECSQTMGHDKMYWYQQDPGMELHLIHYSYGVNSTEKGDLSSESTVSRIRTEHFPLTLESARPSHTSQYLCASSDRQRSIYNEQFFGPGTRLTVL.

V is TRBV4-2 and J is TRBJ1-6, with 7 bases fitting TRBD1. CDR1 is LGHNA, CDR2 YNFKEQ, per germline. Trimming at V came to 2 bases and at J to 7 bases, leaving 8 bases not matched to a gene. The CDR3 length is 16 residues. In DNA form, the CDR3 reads TGTGCCAGCAGCCAACATACCGACAGGGAGAATTCACCCCTCCACTTT. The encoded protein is CASSQHTDRENSPLHF.

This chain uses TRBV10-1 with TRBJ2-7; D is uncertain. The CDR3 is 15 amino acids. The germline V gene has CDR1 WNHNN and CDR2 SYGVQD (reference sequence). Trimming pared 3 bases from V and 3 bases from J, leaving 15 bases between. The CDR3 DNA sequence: TGCGCCAGCAGTGAAGGCCCGACTGCGCGCTACGAGCAGTACTTC. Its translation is CASSEGPTARYEQYF.

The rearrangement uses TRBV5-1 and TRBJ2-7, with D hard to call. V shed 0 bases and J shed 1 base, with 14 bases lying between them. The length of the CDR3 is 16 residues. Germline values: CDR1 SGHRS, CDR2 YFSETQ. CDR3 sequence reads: CASSLVSATPSYEQYF. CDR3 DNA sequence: TGCGCCAGCAGCTTGGTGAGCGCCACCCCTTCCTACGAGCAGTACTTC.

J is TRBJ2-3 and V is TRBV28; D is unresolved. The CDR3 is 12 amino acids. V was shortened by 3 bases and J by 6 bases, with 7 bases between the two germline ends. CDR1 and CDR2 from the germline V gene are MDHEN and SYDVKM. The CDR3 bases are TGTGCCAGCAGTTTTGCCCGGGATACGCAGTATTTT. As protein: CASSFARDTQYF.

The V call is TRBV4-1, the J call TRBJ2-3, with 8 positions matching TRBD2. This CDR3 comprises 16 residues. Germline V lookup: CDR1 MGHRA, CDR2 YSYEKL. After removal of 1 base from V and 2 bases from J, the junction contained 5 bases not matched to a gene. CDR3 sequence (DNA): TGCGCCAGCAGCCAAGGCCTAGCGGGTGTCACAGATACGCAGTATTTT. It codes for CASSQGLAGVTDTQYF.